What follows are 7 T cell receptor beta chains derived from one specimen sequenced in a study of shared clonotypes between healthy human individuals. TCRdb's copy holds only in-frame clones and misses some; the assay was immunoSEQ multiplex PCR. The sample consists of about 1.1 million clones, approximately 80% of them appearing once. Sequencing input: memory CD4+ T cells from PBMCs. Stated subset: CD45RA-negative fraction. The receptors come from a man aged 18 to 29 in good health. Some clones in this sample may be carry-over from other donors' samples.

The rearrangement uses TRBV5-1 and TRBJ2-5, with 9 positions matching TRBD2. CDR1 and CDR2 from the germline V gene are SGHRS and YFSETQ. V trimming: 2 bases; J trimming: 2 bases; junction bases outside the gene matches: 7. This CDR3 is 16 amino acids long. The CDR3 region is CASSFGKTSGQETQYF. The DNA for the CDR3 is TGCGCCAGCAGCTTTGGAAAGACTAGCGGACAAGAGACCCAGTACTTC.

This chain links TRBV9 with TRBJ1-2; 11 bases align to TRBD1. The CDR3 extends over 21 amino acids. CDR1 and CDR2 from the germline V gene are SGDLS and YYNGEE. V shed 4 bases, J shed 0 bases, and the junction held 20 bases outside the gene matches. CDR3 in DNA: TGTGCCAGCAGCCCCTGGGGGGCTGCGTCGGGACAGGGGGGACCTAACTATGGCTACACCTTC. This encodes CASSPWGAASGQGGPNYGYTF. The full variable domain, rest sourced from reference TRBV9 and TRBJ1-2, is DSGVTQTPKHLITATGQRVTLRCSPRSGDLSVYWYQQSLDQGLQFLIQYYNGEERAKGNILERFSAQQFPDLHSELNLSSLELGDSALYFCASSPWGAASGQGGPNYGYTFGSGTRLTVV.

The genes are TRBV4-1 and TRBJ1-3; 9 positions match TRBD1. J gave up 8 bases and V 2 bases, and 1 base lay outside the gene matches. Germline CDR1 reads MGHRA; CDR2 reads YSYEKL. This CDR3 is 13 amino acids long. CDR3 sequence: CASSQRTGDTIYF. The DNA of the CDR3 is TGCGCCAGCAGCCAAAGGACAGGGGACACCATATATTTT.

This sequence joins TRBV5-4 and TRBJ2-2; D is tentatively TRBD1 or TRBD2 (6 bases each). The CDR3 contains 16 residues. The V end lost 4 bases, the J end lost 5 bases, and 18 bases lay between the germline ends. Germline CDR1 is SGHNT and CDR2 is YYREEE (reference sequence). CDR3 nucleotides: TGTGCCAGCAGCCCGTTTTTAGGGGGGAATACCGGGGAGCTGTTTTTT. It is translated as CASSPFLGGNTGELFF.

The chain is built from TRBV19 and TRBJ1-2, with TRBD1 matching 10 bases. Germline values: CDR1 LNHDA, CDR2 SQIVND (reference sequence). J gave up 4 bases and V 6 bases, and 8 bases lay outside the gene matches. This CDR3 comprises 15 residues. Written as DNA, the CDR3 is TGTGCCAGTAGGAAAGACAGGGGGCGAATCTATGGCTACACCTTC. Its translation is CASRKDRGRIYGYTF.

The chain carries TRBV6-5 and TRBJ1-4; TRBD1 aligns across 12 bases. This CDR3 is 15 amino acids long. The V and J ends lost 6 bases and 6 bases, in that order; junction bases with no gene match: 5. CDR1 MNHEY and CDR2 SVGAGI come from the germline V gene. The CDR3 region is CASRSGTGGYEKLFF. CDR3 DNA: TGTGCCAGCAGGTCCGGGACAGGGGGCTATGAAAAACTGTTTTTT.

This clone has more than one count but fewer than ten. The rearrangement uses TRBV4-2 and TRBJ1-4; no clear D. The CDR3 sequence is 15 residues long. Germline V gene data show CDR1 as LGHNA and CDR2 as YNFKEQ. Trimming took off 0 bases at V and 7 bases at J, with 12 bases between the two ends. The CDR3 DNA reads TGTGCCAGCAGCCAAGATCTAGTAAGCCTTGAAAAACTGTTTTTT. Its protein product is CASSQDLVSLEKLFF.